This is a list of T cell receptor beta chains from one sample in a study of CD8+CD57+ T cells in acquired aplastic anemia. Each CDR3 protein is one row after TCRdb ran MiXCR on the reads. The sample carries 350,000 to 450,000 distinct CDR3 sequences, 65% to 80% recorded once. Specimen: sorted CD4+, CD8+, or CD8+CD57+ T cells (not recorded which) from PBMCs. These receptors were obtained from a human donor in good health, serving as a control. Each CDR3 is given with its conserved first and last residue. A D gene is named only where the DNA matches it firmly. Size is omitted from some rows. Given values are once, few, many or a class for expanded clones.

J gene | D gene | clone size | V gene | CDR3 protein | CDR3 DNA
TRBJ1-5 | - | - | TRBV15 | CATSLGLSNQPQHF | TGTGCCACCAGTTTAGGGCTTAGCAATCAGCCCCAGCATTTT
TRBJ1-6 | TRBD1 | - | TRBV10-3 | CAISGGGQGPNSPLHF | TGTGCCATCAGTGGGGGGGGACAGGGCCCGAATTCACCCCTCCACTTT
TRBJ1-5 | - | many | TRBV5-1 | CASRPSSDSNQPQHF | TGCGCCAGCAGACCTTCGTCCGATAGCAATCAGCCCCAGCATTTT
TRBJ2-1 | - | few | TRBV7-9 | CASSFPQYNEQFF | TGTGCCAGCAGCTTCCCCCAATACAATGAGCAGTTCTTC
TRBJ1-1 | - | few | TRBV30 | CAWSVLRTSPEAFF | TGTGCCTGGAGTGTGCTCCGCACCTCTCCTGAAGCTTTCTTT
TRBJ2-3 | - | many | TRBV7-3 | CASSLARNTDTQYF | TGTGCCAGCAGCTTGGCCAGGAATACAGATACGCAGTATTTT
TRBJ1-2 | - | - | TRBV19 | CASSFKTGSNYGYTF | TGTGCCAGTAGTTTCAAGACAGGAAGTAACTATGGCTACACCTTC
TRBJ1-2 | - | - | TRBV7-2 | CASSPDGKRDNEQTF | TGTGCCAGCAGCCCCGACGGGAAAAGAGACAATGAGCAGACCTTC
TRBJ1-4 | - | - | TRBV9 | CASSVDEGFGEKLFF | TGTGCCAGCAGCGTAGATGAGGGGTTCGGTGAAAAACTGTTTTTT
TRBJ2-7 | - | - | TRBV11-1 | CASSLRDEQSFRQYF | TGTGCCAGCAGCTTACGGGACGAGCAGTCCTTTCGGCAGTACTTC
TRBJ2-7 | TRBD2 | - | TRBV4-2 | CASSSPASGGTYEQYF | TGTGCCAGCAGCTCCCCGGCTAGCGGGGGGACCTACGAGCAGTACTTC
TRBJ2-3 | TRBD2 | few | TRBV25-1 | CASSELAGSTDTRYF | TGTGCCAGCAGTGAACTAGCGGGGAGCACAGATACGCGGTATTTT
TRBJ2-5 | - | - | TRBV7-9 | CASSLEGPFGYTFF | TGTGCCAGCAGCTTAGAAGGACCCTTTGGCTACACCTTCTTC
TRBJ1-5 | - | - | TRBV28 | CASVSRGRHSNQPQHF | TGTGCCAGCGTCTCCCGAGGCAGACATAGCAATCAGCCCCAGCATTTT
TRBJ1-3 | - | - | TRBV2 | CARSSAGRNSGNTIYF | TGTGCCAGGAGCTCGGCAGGGCGAAACTCTGGAAACACCATATATTTT
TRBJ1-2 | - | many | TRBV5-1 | CASSLDTGRWGGYTF | TGCGCCAGCAGCTTGGACACGGGGAGATGGGGCGGCTACACCTTC
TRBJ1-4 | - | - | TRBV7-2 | CASSALQGHEKLFKLFF | TGTGCCAGCAGCGCGTTACAAGGACATGAAAAACTGTTTAAACTGTTTTTT
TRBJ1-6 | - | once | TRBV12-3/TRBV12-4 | CASSGASYNSPLHF | TGTGCCAGCAGTGGAGCCTCCTATAATTCACCCCTCCACTTT
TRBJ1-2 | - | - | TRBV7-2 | CASSLVEGNGYTF | TGTGCCAGCAGCTTAGTCGAGGGCAACGGCTACACCTTC
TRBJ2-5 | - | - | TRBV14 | CASSQGAAVGETQYF | TGTGCCAGCAGCCAAGGGGCTGCGGTTGGCGAGACCCAGTACTTC
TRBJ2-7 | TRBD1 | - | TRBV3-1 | CASSPTGTGGSEQYF | TGTGCCAGCAGTCCAACCGGGACAGGGGGCAGCGAGCAGTACTTC
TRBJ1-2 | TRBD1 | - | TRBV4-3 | CASSQTIGTGEGYTF | TGCGCCAGCAGCCAAACTATCGGGACAGGGGAAGGCTACACCTTC
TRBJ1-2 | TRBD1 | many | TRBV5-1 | CASSIEGASNSNYGYTF | TGCGCCAGCAGTATTGAGGGGGCCTCGAATTCTAACTATGGCTACACCTTC
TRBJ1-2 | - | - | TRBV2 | CASSGWGTISYTF | TGTGCCAGCAGTGGGTGGGGCACCATTAGCTACACCTTC
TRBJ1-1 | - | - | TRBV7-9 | CASSTSPSWGTEAFF | TGTGCCAGCAGCACTAGCCCGAGTTGGGGCACTGAAGCTTTCTTT
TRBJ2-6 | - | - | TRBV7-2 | CARNLGANVPPF | TGTGCCAGGAACCTGGGGGCCAACGTCCCGCCTTTC
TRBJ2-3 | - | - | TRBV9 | CASSAWVDAETQYF | TGTGCCAGCAGCGCATGGGTCGACGCAGAGACCCAGTATTTT
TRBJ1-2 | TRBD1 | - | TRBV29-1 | CSVESGTASRSGYTF | TGCAGCGTTGAGTCCGGGACAGCCTCCCGAAGTGGCTACACCTTC
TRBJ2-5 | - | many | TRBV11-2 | CASSAREETQYF | TGTGCCAGCAGCGCCAGGGAAGAGACCCAGTACTTC
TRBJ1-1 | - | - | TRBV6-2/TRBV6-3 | CASSYTHGRVTTEAFF | TGTGCCAGCAGTTACACCCATGGTCGCGTTACTACTGAAGCTTTCTTT
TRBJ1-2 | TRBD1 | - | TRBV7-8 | CASSLAVGQWNEAYTF | TGTGCCAGCAGCTTAGCGGTGGGACAGTGGAATGAAGCTTACACCTTC
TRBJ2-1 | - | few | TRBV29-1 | CRSTRSYNEQFF | TGCAGGTCCACTCGTTCCTACAATGAGCAGTTCTTC
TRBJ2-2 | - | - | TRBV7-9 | CASSRGQGTSKLPF | TGTGCCAGCAGCCGAGGGCAGGGCACTAGCAAGCTGCCCTTT
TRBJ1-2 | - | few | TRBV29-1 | CSSYGIRADGYTF | TGCAGCAGTTACGGAATCAGGGCGGATGGCTACACCTTC
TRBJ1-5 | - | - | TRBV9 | CASSLLCYRAHPQHF | TGTGCCAGCAGCTTACTTTGCTATAGGGCTCACCCCCAGCATTTT
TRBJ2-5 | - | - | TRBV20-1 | CSARPLVRGDF | TGCAGTGCTAGACCGCTCGTCAGGGGGGACTTC
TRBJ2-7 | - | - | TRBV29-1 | CGTGEHREQYF | TGCGGCACCGGCGAACATCGCGAGCAGTACTTC
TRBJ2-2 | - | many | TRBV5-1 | CASRLNTGELFF | TGCGCCAGCAGACTGAACACCGGGGAGCTGTTTTTT
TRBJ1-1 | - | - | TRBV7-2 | CASSSSPSGGRETEAFF | TGTGCCAGCAGCTCTTCACCTAGCGGGGGGCGAGAGACCGAAGCTTTCTTT
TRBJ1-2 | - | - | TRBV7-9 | CASRDNIYGDTF | TGTGCCAGCCGGGACAATATCTATGGCGACACCTTC
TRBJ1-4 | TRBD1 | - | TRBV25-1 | CASSTGQLNEELFF | TGTGCCAGCAGTACGGGACAGCTCAATGAAGAACTGTTTTTT
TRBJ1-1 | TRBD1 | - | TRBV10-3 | CAISLTAQGSGTEAFF | TGTGCCATCAGCCTTACCGCACAGGGGTCCGGCACTGAAGCTTTCTTT
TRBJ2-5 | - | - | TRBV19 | CASSLHRDERSRHHFDF | TGTGCCAGTAGTCTACACCGGGACGAGCGCTCACGACACCACTTTGACTTC
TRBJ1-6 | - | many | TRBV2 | CAIRRAGNNSPLHF | TGTGCCATCAGAAGGGCGGGGAATAATTCACCCCTCCACTTT
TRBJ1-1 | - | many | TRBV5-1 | CASRTTTVMNTEAFF | TGCGCCAGCAGAACGACGACAGTCATGAACACTGAAGCTTTCTTT
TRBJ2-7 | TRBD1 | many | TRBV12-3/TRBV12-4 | CASSSGGQGTYEQYF | TGTGCCAGCAGCTCCGGGGGACAGGGTACCTACGAGCAGTACTTC
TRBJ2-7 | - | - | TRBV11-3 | CASSLDRYYEQYF | TGTGCCAGCAGCTTAGACAGATACTACGAGCAGTACTTC
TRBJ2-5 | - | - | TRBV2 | CASNPDQGTQYF | TGTGCCAGCAATCCCGACCAAGGGACCCAGTACTTC
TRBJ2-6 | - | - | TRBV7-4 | CASSPPRRGTAFLTF | TGTGCCAGCAGCCCCCCCCGTCGCGGGACAGCATTCCTAACTTTC
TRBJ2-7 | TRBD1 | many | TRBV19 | CASSATGAYEQYF | TGTGCCAGCTCCGCGACAGGGGCCTACGAGCAGTACTTC